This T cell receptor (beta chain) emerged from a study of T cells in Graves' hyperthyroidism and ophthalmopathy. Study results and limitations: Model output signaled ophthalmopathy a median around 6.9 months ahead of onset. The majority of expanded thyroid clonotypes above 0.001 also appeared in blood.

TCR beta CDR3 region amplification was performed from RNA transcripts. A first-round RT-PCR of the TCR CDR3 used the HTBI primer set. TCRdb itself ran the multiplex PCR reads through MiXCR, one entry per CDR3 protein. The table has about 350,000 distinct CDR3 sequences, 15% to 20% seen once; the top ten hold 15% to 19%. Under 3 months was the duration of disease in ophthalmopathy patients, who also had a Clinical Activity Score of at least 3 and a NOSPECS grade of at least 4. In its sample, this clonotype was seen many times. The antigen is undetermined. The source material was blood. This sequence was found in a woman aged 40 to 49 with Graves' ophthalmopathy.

The CDR3 loop reads CASSLPQGGVGGYTF. CDR3 in DNA: TGTGCCAGCAGCTTGCCGCAGGGAGGTGTGGGCGGCTACACCTTC. The V and J genes are TRBV5-6 and TRBJ1-2; D is perhaps TRBD1 (5 bases). The V end was cut by 1 base, the J end by 8 bases, with 18 bases between. The CDR3 runs to 15 residues. Germline loops: CDR1 SGHDT, CDR2 YYEEEE.